These 29 T cell receptor beta chains share one sample of origin, sequenced in a study of blood T cell repertoires in COVID-19. TCRdb's table, derived via immunoSEQ multiplex PCR, lists solely in-frame clones and lacks some. The data hold approximately 100,000 clones, with approximately 80% observed a single time. Sequencing was done on a sample of peripheral blood. The receptors shown here come from a human donor in a cohort sampled during active COVID-19.

The chain has TRBV5-6 and TRBJ1-5, with unresolved D. The CDR3 runs to 15 residues. Germline V gives CDR1 SGHDT, CDR2 YYEEEE. V lost 1 base and J 5 bases, leaving 13 bases between the germline ends. The DNA of the CDR3 is TGTGCCAGCAGCTTGTCCGGGGTCGGGTATCAGCCCCAGCATTTT. This encodes CASSLSGVGYQPQHF.

The DNA of the CDR3 is TGTGCCACCAGCACAGACAAGGGGGCGCGCACAGATACGCAGTATTTT. Translation gives CATSTDKGARTDTQYF. The V gene is TRBV15, the J gene TRBJ2-3; 7 bases align to TRBD1. The V gene's germline CDR1 is LNHNV and CDR2 YYDKDF (reference sequence). The length of the CDR3 is 16 residues. J gave up 1 base and V 4 bases, and 8 bases lay outside the gene matches.

The chain joins TRBV6-2 or TRBV6-3 to TRBJ2-3; D may be TRBD2 (6 bases). Germline V gene data show CDR1 as MNHEY and CDR2 as SVGEGT. V was cut by 2 bases and J by 0 bases, with 12 bases left in between. The CDR3 runs to 16 residues. The CDR3 nucleotides read TGTGCCAGCAGTTACCAAAGGGCGGGGAGCACAGATACGCAGTATTTT. Translated: CASSYQRAGSTDTQYF.

The chain links TRBV28 to TRBJ2-1; 13 bases are shared with TRBD2. CDR3 size: 16 residues. J was trimmed by 8 bases and V by 5 bases; bases with no gene match: 9. CDR1 and CDR2 (germline): MDHEN, SYDVKM. The CDR3 sequence is CASSISGLAGEDEQFF. The CDR3 DNA sequence: TGTGCCAGCAGTATATCTGGACTAGCGGGAGAGGATGAGCAGTTCTTC.

The chain is built from TRBV27 and TRBJ1-2, with D unclear. V lost 6 bases, J lost 2 bases, and 10 bases lay in between. Germline CDR1 MNHEY, CDR2 SMNVEV (reference sequence). The CDR3 loop spans 13 amino acids. The CDR3 sequence: CASRQNSNYGYTF. In DNA form, the CDR3 reads TGTGCCAGCAGGCAAAACAGCAACTATGGCTACACCTTC.

This chain connects TRBV18 to TRBJ2-2; D perhaps matches TRBD1 (6 bases). The CDR3 totals 15 residues. V dropped 6 bases and J dropped 2 bases, with 13 bases sitting between them. Looked up from germline, CDR1 is KGHSH and CDR2 is LQKENI. As DNA, the CDR3 is TGTGCCAGCTCCGGGACAACTACCAACACCGGGGAGCTGTTTTTT. Translation: CASSGTTTNTGELFF.

This clone has a handful of counts. The rearrangement uses TRBV6-6 and TRBJ1-1, with 9 bases aligning to TRBD1. The CDR3 runs 16 residues. J lost 1 base, V lost 5 bases, and 8 bases had no gene match. Per the germline V gene, CDR1 is MNHNY and CDR2 is SVGAGI (reference sequence). The CDR3, as DNA: TGTGCCAGCAGTCCGAACCGACAGGGGGAGAACACTGAAGCTTTCTTT. Protein: CASSPNRQGENTEAFF.

The CDR3 DNA is TGTGCACGCGGACTGATTCAAGAGACCCAGTACTTC. Translating it yields CARGLIQETQYF. V usage is TRBV27 and J usage is TRBJ2-5; weak D call: TRBD2 (5 bases). Germline V gene data show CDR1 as MNHEY and CDR2 as SMNVEV (reference sequence). This CDR3 comprises 12 residues.

This chain joins TRBV4-3 and TRBJ1-2; TRBD1 aligns across 8 bases. Germline V gene data show CDR1 as LGHNA and CDR2 as YSLEER. The CDR3 loop spans 15 amino acids. V lost 3 bases and J lost 0; bases outside the gene matches: 3. CDR3 sequence reads: CASSQWDRSNYGYTF. DNA of the CDR3: TGCGCCAGCAGCCAGTGGGACAGGTCTAACTATGGCTACACCTTC.

The CDR3 sequence: CSASLPTLRARYEQYF. The CDR3 DNA reads as TGCAGTGCTAGTCTTCCTACTTTAAGAGCACGCTACGAGCAGTACTTC. The J gene is TRBJ2-7, the V gene TRBV20-1; D gene uncertain. This CDR3 has 16 residues. Looked up from germline, CDR1 is DFQATT and CDR2 is SNEGSKA (reference sequence). V was cut by 3 bases and J by 3 bases, with 21 bases left in between.

V usage is TRBV6-7 and J usage is TRBJ1-4, with TRBD1 as a possible D gene (5 bases). TRBV6-7 is classed as an ORF, of uncertain function. Deletions cut 7 bases from V and 4 bases from J, with 13 bases between. The CDR3 contains 14 residues. The CDR3 reads CASIGAVFNEKLFF. For the CDR3, the DNA is TGTGCCAGCATAGGGGCAGTCTTTAATGAAAAACTGTTTTTT.

This clone was picked up one time. This rearrangement joins TRBV29-1 to TRBJ2-7; the match to TRBD1 covers 9 bases. V was pared by 4 bases and J by 4 bases, with 11 bases of the junction left unmatched. The CDR3 length is 15 residues. From germline, CDR1 is SQVTM and CDR2 ANQGSEA. In DNA, the CDR3 is TGCAGCGTTGTTCTGGCCGAGACAGGGGGTTACGAGCAGTACTTC. Protein product: CSVVLAETGGYEQYF.

The rearrangement joins TRBV7-2 to TRBJ1-2; D uncertain. V lost 0 bases to trimming and J lost 6 bases, with 8 bases between them. Germline V gene data show CDR1 as SGHTA and CDR2 as FQGNSA. The CDR3 is made up of 13 amino acids. In DNA, the CDR3 is TGTGCCAGCAGCTTAGCGCTGGCCGATGGCTACACCTTC. Protein product: CASSLALADGYTF.

The gene calls are TRBV2 and TRBJ2-7; 7 bases fit TRBD2. The germline V gene encodes CDR1 SNHLY and CDR2 FYNNEI. This CDR3 is 13 amino acids long. The J segment lost 4 bases and the V segment lost 8 bases, leaving 8 bases of the junction unmatched. CDR3 amino acids: CASGAGVRYEQYF. The CDR3 bases are TGTGCCAGCGGGGCGGGAGTTAGGTACGAGCAGTACTTC.

This sequence joins TRBV23-1 and TRBJ2-3; no reliable D call. TRBV23-1 is labeled an ORF, and its function is uncertain. The CDR3 is made up of 15 amino acids. V dropped 0 bases and J dropped 1 base, with 8 bases sitting between them. CDR3 DNA: TGCGCCAGCAGTCAATCGGGCTTCCGCACAGATACGCAGTATTTT. Translation gives CASSQSGFRTDTQYF.

The CDR3, as DNA: TGTGCCAGCAGCTTAGGTACCACAGGGGGCGAGCCCCAGCATTTT. This encodes CASSLGTTGGEPQHF. The chain is built from TRBV13 and TRBJ1-5, with 9 positions matching TRBD1. The CDR3 covers 15 residues. From germline, CDR1 is PRHDT and CDR2 FYEKMQ (reference sequence). V was clipped by 0 bases and J by 8 bases; unmatched bases: 5.

The V call is TRBV15, the J call TRBJ1-2, with D unresolved. The CDR3 spans 15 residues. The V and J ends lost 0 bases and 1 base respectively, with 9 bases between them. Germline loops: CDR1 LNHNV, CDR2 YYDKDF (reference sequence). The CDR3 sequence is CATSRDPGVNYGYTF. The DNA for the CDR3 is TGTGCCACCAGCAGAGACCCCGGGGTTAACTATGGCTACACCTTC.

This rearrangement joins TRBV5-1 to TRBJ2-1; D is perhaps TRBD2 (5 bases). Germline V gives CDR1 SGHRS, CDR2 YFSETQ. V lost 8 bases, J lost 6 bases, and 18 bases lay in between. The CDR3 spans 14 residues. This CDR3 is CASKALPEGNEQFF. In nucleotides, the CDR3 is TGCGCCAGTAAAGCACTACCCGAGGGCAATGAGCAGTTCTTC.

The chain is built from TRBV6-6 and TRBJ2-2; D possibly corresponds to TRBD1 (5 bases). From germline, CDR1 is MNHNY and CDR2 SVGAGI (reference sequence). The CDR3 is 15 residues long. Trimming removed 4 bases at V and 0 bases at J, with 9 bases between. The CDR3, as DNA: TGTGCCAGCAGTTTAGAAGGGGCGAACACCGGGGAGCTGTTTTTT. Protein: CASSLEGANTGELFF.

As for this clone: In the same sample, other DNA sequences code for this CDR3. The gene calls are TRBV9 and TRBJ2-5; 9 bases match TRBD2. Trimming removed 3 bases from V and 1 base from J; junction bases left unmatched: 1. CDR1 is SGDLS, CDR2 YYNGEE, per germline. This CDR3 has 14 amino acids. For the CDR3, the DNA is TGTGCCAGCAGCGGCGGGGGGGCCCAAGAGACCCAGTACTTC. Protein: CASSGGGAQETQYF.

The CDR3 region has the DNA TGCGCCAGCAGCTTTACGGGAGCCTACGAGCAGTACTTC. Translation: CASSFTGAYEQYF. V is TRBV5-1 and J is TRBJ2-7; tentatively, D is TRBD2 (6 bases). Germline CDR1 reads SGHRS; CDR2 reads YFSETQ. The CDR3 is made up of 13 amino acids. V lost 2 bases to trimming and J lost 2 bases, with 8 bases between them.

The J gene is TRBJ2-7, the V gene TRBV6-1; TRBD1 aligns across 10 bases. Trimming cost V 3 bases and J 4 bases; bases outside gene matches: 6. In germline, CDR1 is MNHNS, CDR2 SASEGT. This CDR3 contains 15 residues. The CDR3, as DNA: TGTGCCAGCAGTGATTCCAGGACAGGGGGTTACGAGCAGTACTTC. It codes for CASSDSRTGGYEQYF.

The chain links TRBV4-2 to TRBJ1-5, with D perhaps TRBD1 (5 bases). The CDR3 contains 16 residues. V lost 0 bases, J lost 1 base, and 10 bases lay in between. Germline values: CDR1 LGHNA, CDR2 YNFKEQ. CDR3 sequence: CASSQDAGRSNQPQHF. DNA for the CDR3: TGTGCCAGCAGCCAAGATGCAGGGCGAAGCAATCAGCCCCAGCATTTT.

The count of this clone is one. This rearrangement joins TRBV25-1 to TRBJ2-7; no reliable D call. The CDR3 loop spans 13 amino acids. The ends were cut back, 1 base at V and 6 bases at J, with 10 bases in the middle. Germline V gives CDR1 MGHDK, CDR2 SYGVNS. The CDR3 is CASSEWAVSEQYF. Written as DNA, the CDR3 is TGTGCCAGCAGTGAATGGGCAGTATCCGAGCAGTACTTC.

This chain uses TRBV7-8 with TRBJ1-6, with D hard to call. The germline V gene has CDR1 SGHVS and CDR2 FQNEAQ. CDR3 length equals 15 residues. V was pared by 2 bases and J by 9 bases, with 14 bases between. The CDR3 spells CASSLSGSWLSPLHF. The CDR3 nucleotides read TGTGCCAGCAGCTTATCGGGGTCTTGGCTTTCACCCCTCCACTTT.

The V gene is TRBV29-1, the J gene TRBJ2-3; 11 bases map to TRBD1. V dropped 3 bases and J dropped 4; count of bases not matched to a gene: 9. The CDR3 contains 16 residues. From germline, CDR1 is SQVTM and CDR2 ANQGSEA. CDR3 protein: CSVDPTWDRGADTQYF. CDR3 coding DNA: TGCAGCGTTGACCCCACCTGGGACAGGGGGGCAGATACGCAGTATTTT.

The J gene is TRBJ2-1, the V gene TRBV4-2, with 10 bases lining up with TRBD2. The V gene end was trimmed by 4 bases and the J gene end by 10 bases; junction bases not matched to a gene: 7. Germline V gene data show CDR1 as LGHNA and CDR2 as YNFKEQ. CDR3 length: 14 amino acids. The CDR3 DNA follows: TGTGCCAGCAGCCTCTCAGCGGGACTAGCGGAGCAGTTCTTC. As protein: CASSLSAGLAEQFF.

The chain combines TRBV7-9 with TRBJ2-7, with D possibly matching TRBD1 (5 bases). The V end was cut by 0 bases, the J end by 6 bases, with 12 bases between. The CDR3 has 14 residues. From germline, CDR1 is SEHNR and CDR2 FQNEAQ (reference sequence). The CDR3 spells CASSLAARAVEQYF. Here the CDR3 DNA reads TGTGCCAGCAGCTTAGCGGCCAGGGCGGTCGAGCAGTACTTC.

This chain connects TRBV9 to TRBJ2-7; maybe TRBD1 (5 bases). Looked up from germline, CDR1 is SGDLS and CDR2 is YYNGEE. V was clipped by 3 bases and J by 5 bases, with 12 bases between them. The CDR3 extends over 13 amino acids. CDR3 coding DNA: TGTGCCAGCAGCGGAGTAGTAGGGGACGAGCAGTACTTC. It encodes CASSGVVGDEQYF.